This T cell receptor beta chain came from a study of cytomegalovirus exposure and HLA in healthy donors. PCR used 60 Vbeta primers and 13 Jbeta primers. Libraries were prepared by immunoSEQ multiplex PCR; TCRdb keeps only in-frame clonotypes and omits some of them. The sample includes over 95,000 clones, 76% of them seen just once. This CDR3 spans 16 amino acids. CDR1 and CDR2 from the germline V gene are LNHDA and SQIVND (reference sequence). V shed 6 bases and J 2 bases; nucleotides not matched to a gene: 8. The chain joins TRBV19 to TRBJ2-3; 10 bases are a match to TRBD2. This TCR was sampled from a woman aged 40 to 50 in good health and CMV-seropositive. Sequencing used PBMCs. Here the CDR3 DNA reads TGTGCCAGTAGCAGCGTAGCGGGGGGCCACACAGATACGCAGTATTTT. Its protein product is CASSSVAGGHTDTQYF. Full variable domain (outside the CDR3, taken from reference TRBV19 and TRBJ2-3): DGGITQSPKYLFRKEGQNVTLSCEQNLNHDAMYWYRQDPGQGLRLIYYSQIVNDFQKGDIAEGYSVSREKKESFPLTVTSAQKNPTAFYLCASSSVAGGHTDTQYFGPGTRLTVL.